Shown below are 5 T cell receptor beta chains from a single sample sequenced in a study of blood T cells in healthy people across ages. Then a second PCR, running about 7 to 11 cycles, was carried out with a sample-barcoded 5' primer and a J-beta primer mix. TCRdb re-analysed the 5' RACE reads in MiXCR, keeping a single row per CDR3 protein. Here the sample spans around 400,000 distinct CDR3 sequences, about 52% being singletons. Sequenced sample: blood. These receptors all come from a man in his sixties in good health.

A note on this clonotype: This may come from a read error, since a much larger clone is one base off. Without the conserved terminal phenylalanine or tryptophan, this CDR3 likely stems from a read error. The CDR3 DNA reads as TGCGCCAGCAGCTTGGGGAGGACTTCCGAGCAGTACTTA. Residues: CASSLGRTSEQYL. This rearrangement joins TRBV5-1 to TRBJ2-4; tentatively, D is TRBD2 (5 bases). The end of the DNA fits TRBJ2-7 better, so the J call may be wrong. The CDR3 consists of 13 residues. Germline loops: CDR1 SGHRS, CDR2 YFSETQ.

There are a few counts of this clonotype. V gene TRBV7-6 combines with J gene TRBJ2-3; D is unresolved. Germline V lookup: CDR1 SGHVS, CDR2 FNYEAQ. CDR3 length: 14 amino acids. V was pared by 1 base and J by 1 base, with 6 bases between. The CDR3 reads CASSLGPRTDTQYF. The CDR3 DNA reads TGTGCCAGCAGCTTAGGTCCCCGCACAGATACGCAGTATTTT.

This clonotype was observed a few times. V gene TRBV5-1 combines with J gene TRBJ2-5; possibly TRBD2 for D (6 bases). Germline V gene data show CDR1 as SGHRS and CDR2 as YFSETQ. The CDR3 loop spans 16 amino acids. Between the trimmed V and J ends, which lost 3 bases and 2 bases, there was a span of 17 bases. DNA for the CDR3: TGCGCCAGCAGCTCTCTACCCACCGGGGGACAAGAGACCCAGTACTTC. It codes for CASSSLPTGGQETQYF.

In this sample, this clonotype turned up many times. V and J are TRBV10-1 and TRBJ2-7; possible D gene TRBD2, 5 bases. Germline-derived CDR1 and CDR2 are WNHNN and SYGVQD (reference sequence). This CDR3 has 15 amino acids. V was cut by 4 bases and J by 2 bases, with 15 bases left in between. The CDR3 spells CASSATTGYPYEQYF. The CDR3 coding sequence is TGCGCCAGCAGTGCAACTACGGGGTATCCCTACGAGCAGTACTTC.

The rearrangement joins TRBV4-3 to TRBJ2-1; possible D gene TRBD2, 5 bases. CDR1 is LGHNA and CDR2 is YSLEER in the germline V gene. V lost 4 bases, J lost 8 bases, and 15 bases lay in between. This CDR3 contains 14 residues. The CDR3 loop reads CASSLGLGGDEQFF. CDR3 nucleotides: TGCGCCAGCAGCCTAGGACTCGGTGGGGATGAGCAGTTCTTC.